The rows below give T cell receptor beta chains drawn from one sample of a study of blood T cell repertoires in COVID-19. Method: immunoSEQ multiplex PCR; TCRdb's copy keeps in-frame clones and lacks some. Here the sample spans about 100,000 clones, around 88% being singletons. Sample: peripheral blood. Receptors originate from a human donor in a cohort sampled during active COVID-19. Each CDR3 is given with its conserved first and last residue. A D gene is named only where the DNA matches it firmly. Not every row has a clone size; where given, it reads once, few, many or a size class.

CASSISGRTEAFF,TGTGCCAGTAGTATTTCCGGGAGGACTGAAGCTTTCTTT,TRBV19,NA,NA,TRBJ1-1
CASSQDGFRTGELFF,TGTGCCAGCAGCCAAGATGGTTTCCGGACTGGGGAGCTGTTTTTT,TRBV4-2,NA,once,TRBJ2-2
CASDRGDRGLKETQYF,TGTGCCAGCGACCGGGGGGACAGGGGTTTAAAAGAGACCCAGTACTTC,TRBV7-9,TRBD1,NA,TRBJ2-5
CASSILSGYTF,TGTGCCAGTAGTATCCTGAGTGGCTACACCTTC,TRBV19,NA,NA,TRBJ1-2
CASSDDRPSGTDTQYF,TGTGCCAGCAGTGATGACAGGCCGAGTGGAACAGATACGCAGTATTTT,TRBV2,NA,NA,TRBJ2-3
CASSFSADTQYF,TGTGCCAGCAGTTTTAGCGCAGATACGCAGTATTTT,TRBV12-3/TRBV12-4,NA,NA,TRBJ2-3
CASRPFPIGNTIYF,TGTGCCAGCCGACCCTTTCCAATCGGGAACACCATATATTTT,TRBV27,NA,NA,TRBJ1-3
CASSVAGGPGEQYF,TGTGCCAGCAGTGTAGCGGGAGGGCCAGGCGAGCAGTACTTC,TRBV2,TRBD2,NA,TRBJ2-7
CASSPGPGTGDGYTF,TGTGCCAGCTCACCCGGTCCCGGGACAGGGGATGGCTACACCTTC,TRBV18,TRBD1,once,TRBJ1-2
CATRGTGGGNTIYF,TGTGCCACGAGGGGGACGGGCGGTGGAAACACCATATATTTT,TRBV28,NA,NA,TRBJ1-3
CASSPLGGSTGELFF,TGTGCCAGCAGCCCATTGGGAGGGAGTACCGGGGAGCTGTTTTTT,TRBV9,TRBD2,NA,TRBJ2-2
CASSQEGEDEQYF,TGTGCCAGCAGCCAAGAAGGAGAGGACGAGCAGTACTTC,TRBV3-1/TRBV3-2,NA,NA,TRBJ2-7
CASSEQSNQPQHF,TGTGCCAGCAGTGAACAGAGCAATCAGCCCCAGCATTTT,TRBV6-1,NA,NA,TRBJ1-5
CASSMGGAGANVLTF,TGTGCCAGTAGTATGGGGGGAGCTGGGGCCAACGTCCTGACTTTC,TRBV19,NA,NA,TRBJ2-6
CASSQTLAGASEQFF,TGTGCCAGCAGCCAAACACTAGCGGGAGCGAGTGAGCAGTTCTTC,TRBV3-1/TRBV3-2,TRBD2,NA,TRBJ2-1
CASSQEASGSRETQYF,TGTGCCAGCAGCCAAGAGGCTAGCGGGAGTAGGGAGACCCAGTACTTC,TRBV14,TRBD2,NA,TRBJ2-5
CASSLDIPGPAANYGYTF,TGTGCCAGCAGCTTAGATATTCCAGGTCCCGCAGCTAACTATGGCTACACCTTC,TRBV7-2,NA,NA,TRBJ1-2
CASSDTGGQGNQPQHF,TGTGCCAGCTCAGACACAGGGGGACAAGGCAATCAGCCCCAGCATTTT,TRBV18,TRBD1,NA,TRBJ1-5
CASSLPGHGNENTEAFF,TGTGCCAGCAGCTTGCCGGGACATGGGAATGAAAACACTGAAGCTTTCTTT,TRBV11-2,NA,NA,TRBJ1-1
CASSTGTGRAYEQYF,TGTGCCAGCTCAACCGGGACAGGGAGAGCCTACGAGCAGTACTTC,TRBV18,TRBD1,NA,TRBJ2-7
CASSLDREPEGEQYF,TGTGCCAGCAGTTTAGACCGGGAGCCGGAGGGGGAGCAGTACTTC,TRBV28,NA,NA,TRBJ2-7
CASSFEALDPRGTGELFF,TGTGCCAGCAGCTTCGAAGCTCTCGACCCCCGGGGCACCGGGGAGCTGTTTTTT,TRBV5-8,NA,NA,TRBJ2-2
CASPRGHHQPQHF,TGTGCCAGCCCCCGGGGTCACCATCAGCCCCAGCATTTT,TRBV19,NA,NA,TRBJ1-5
CASSLRTSSVLSSYNEQFF,TGTGCCAGCAGCCTGCGGACTAGTTCGGTTCTTAGCTCCTACAATGAGCAGTTCTTC,TRBV11-2,TRBD2,NA,TRBJ2-1
CASSSTGGMNTEAFF,TGTGCCAGCAGTTCAACAGGGGGAATGAACACTGAAGCTTTCTTT,TRBV27,TRBD1,once,TRBJ1-1
CASSYGGSGAGELFF,TGTGCCAGCAGTTATGGCGGGAGTGGGGCCGGGGAGCTGTTTTTT,TRBV6-2/TRBV6-3,TRBD2,NA,TRBJ2-2
CASSVGFRQGAEAFF,TGTGCCAGCAGCGTAGGGTTCAGACAAGGCGCTGAAGCTTTCTTT,TRBV9,NA,NA,TRBJ1-1
CASSITSGSGYEQYF,TGTGCCAGTAGTATTACTAGCGGGAGTGGTTACGAGCAGTACTTC,TRBV19,TRBD2,NA,TRBJ2-7
CASSPKNTGELFF,TGTGCCAGCAGTCCTAAGAACACCGGGGAGCTGTTTTTT,TRBV6-6,NA,NA,TRBJ2-2
CASMTGNYGYTF,TGTGCCAGCATGACAGGGAACTATGGCTACACCTTC,TRBV6-5,TRBD1,NA,TRBJ1-2
CASSPQGGGYEQYF,TGTGCCAGCAGCCCCCAGGGGGGCGGGTACGAGCAGTACTTC,TRBV7-3,NA,NA,TRBJ2-7
CASSVGTNYGYTF,TGTGCCAGCAGCGTCGGGACAAACTATGGCTACACCTTC,TRBV9,NA,NA,TRBJ1-2
CASSQDSLAAADTQYF,TGCGCCAGCAGCCAAGACAGCCTAGCGGCGGCGGATACGCAGTATTTT,TRBV4-1,TRBD2,NA,TRBJ2-3
CASSTETYNEQFF,TGCGCCAGCAGTACAGAAACCTACAATGAGCAGTTCTTC,TRBV10-2,NA,NA,TRBJ2-1
CASSQTPGGRGSGANVLTF,TGCGCCAGCAGCCAAACCCCAGGGGGCCGGGGCTCTGGGGCCAACGTCCTGACTTTC,TRBV4-1,TRBD1,NA,TRBJ2-6
CASSGMTSGSVLGTGELFF,TGTGCCAGCAGCGGAATGACTAGCGGGAGTGTATTAGGCACCGGGGAGCTGTTTTTT,TRBV5-4,TRBD2,NA,TRBJ2-2
CASSRLGRNQPQHF,TGTGCCAGCAGCCGACTGGGGCGCAATCAGCCCCAGCATTTT,TRBV6-2/TRBV6-3,NA,NA,TRBJ1-5
CASSTDRADYGYTF,TGCGCCAGCAGCACCGACAGGGCGGACTATGGCTACACCTTC,TRBV5-1,TRBD1,NA,TRBJ1-2
CASSLTGTNEKLFF,TGTGCCAGCAGCCTTACAGGGACTAATGAAAAACTGTTTTTT,TRBV2,NA,NA,TRBJ1-4
CASSATGSLPHNSPLHF,TGCGCCAGCAGCGCGACAGGGTCCCTTCCTCATAATTCACCCCTCCACTTT,TRBV5-1,TRBD1,few,TRBJ1-6
CASREGAGGTDTQYF,TGTGCCAGCAGGGAGGGGGCCGGTGGGACAGATACGCAGTATTTT,TRBV7-9,NA,NA,TRBJ2-3
CAWTRQGRRYGYTF,TGTGCCTGGACCCGACAGGGCAGGCGGTATGGCTACACCTTC,TRBV30,TRBD1,NA,TRBJ1-2
CASRSKREDLYEQYF,TGTGCCAGCAGATCCAAGCGGGAGGACCTCTACGAGCAGTACTTC,TRBV28,TRBD2,NA,TRBJ2-7
CASSVILAGGPYNEQFF,TGTGCCAGCAGCGTAATACTAGCGGGAGGTCCCTACAATGAGCAGTTCTTC,TRBV11-2,TRBD2,NA,TRBJ2-1
CASSRGTSEAGELFF,TGTGCCAGCAGCCGAGGGACTAGCGAGGCCGGGGAGCTGTTTTTT,TRBV6-5,TRBD2,NA,TRBJ2-2